This T cell receptor beta chain was identified during a study of post-analysis software for immune sequencing data. Unique molecular identifiers were built into the TCR beta cDNA libraries. TCRdb recomputed calls from the PCR reads with MiXCR, one row per CDR3 protein. The sample holds about 160,000 distinct CDR3 sequences, about 36% seen once. In this sample, this clonotype turned up a few times. No antigen is known for it. The CDR3 runs to 14 residues. Study-wide findings and caveats: Controls had lower frequencies than patients of about five TRBV segments, which included TRBV5-6, TRBV5-1 and TRBV20-1. The study found significantly lower normalized Chao1 diversity in multiple sclerosis patients than in controls.

Specimen: blood, collected after autologous hematopoietic stem cell transplantation. This chain connects TRBV21-1 to TRBJ1-2. TRBV21-1 is assigned pseudogene status. The sequence came from a girl aged 10 to 17 with multiple sclerosis. The CDR3: CASSKARLRDGYTF. The CDR3 nucleotides read TGTGCCAGCAGCAAAGCGCGCCTGAGGGATGGCTACACCTTC.